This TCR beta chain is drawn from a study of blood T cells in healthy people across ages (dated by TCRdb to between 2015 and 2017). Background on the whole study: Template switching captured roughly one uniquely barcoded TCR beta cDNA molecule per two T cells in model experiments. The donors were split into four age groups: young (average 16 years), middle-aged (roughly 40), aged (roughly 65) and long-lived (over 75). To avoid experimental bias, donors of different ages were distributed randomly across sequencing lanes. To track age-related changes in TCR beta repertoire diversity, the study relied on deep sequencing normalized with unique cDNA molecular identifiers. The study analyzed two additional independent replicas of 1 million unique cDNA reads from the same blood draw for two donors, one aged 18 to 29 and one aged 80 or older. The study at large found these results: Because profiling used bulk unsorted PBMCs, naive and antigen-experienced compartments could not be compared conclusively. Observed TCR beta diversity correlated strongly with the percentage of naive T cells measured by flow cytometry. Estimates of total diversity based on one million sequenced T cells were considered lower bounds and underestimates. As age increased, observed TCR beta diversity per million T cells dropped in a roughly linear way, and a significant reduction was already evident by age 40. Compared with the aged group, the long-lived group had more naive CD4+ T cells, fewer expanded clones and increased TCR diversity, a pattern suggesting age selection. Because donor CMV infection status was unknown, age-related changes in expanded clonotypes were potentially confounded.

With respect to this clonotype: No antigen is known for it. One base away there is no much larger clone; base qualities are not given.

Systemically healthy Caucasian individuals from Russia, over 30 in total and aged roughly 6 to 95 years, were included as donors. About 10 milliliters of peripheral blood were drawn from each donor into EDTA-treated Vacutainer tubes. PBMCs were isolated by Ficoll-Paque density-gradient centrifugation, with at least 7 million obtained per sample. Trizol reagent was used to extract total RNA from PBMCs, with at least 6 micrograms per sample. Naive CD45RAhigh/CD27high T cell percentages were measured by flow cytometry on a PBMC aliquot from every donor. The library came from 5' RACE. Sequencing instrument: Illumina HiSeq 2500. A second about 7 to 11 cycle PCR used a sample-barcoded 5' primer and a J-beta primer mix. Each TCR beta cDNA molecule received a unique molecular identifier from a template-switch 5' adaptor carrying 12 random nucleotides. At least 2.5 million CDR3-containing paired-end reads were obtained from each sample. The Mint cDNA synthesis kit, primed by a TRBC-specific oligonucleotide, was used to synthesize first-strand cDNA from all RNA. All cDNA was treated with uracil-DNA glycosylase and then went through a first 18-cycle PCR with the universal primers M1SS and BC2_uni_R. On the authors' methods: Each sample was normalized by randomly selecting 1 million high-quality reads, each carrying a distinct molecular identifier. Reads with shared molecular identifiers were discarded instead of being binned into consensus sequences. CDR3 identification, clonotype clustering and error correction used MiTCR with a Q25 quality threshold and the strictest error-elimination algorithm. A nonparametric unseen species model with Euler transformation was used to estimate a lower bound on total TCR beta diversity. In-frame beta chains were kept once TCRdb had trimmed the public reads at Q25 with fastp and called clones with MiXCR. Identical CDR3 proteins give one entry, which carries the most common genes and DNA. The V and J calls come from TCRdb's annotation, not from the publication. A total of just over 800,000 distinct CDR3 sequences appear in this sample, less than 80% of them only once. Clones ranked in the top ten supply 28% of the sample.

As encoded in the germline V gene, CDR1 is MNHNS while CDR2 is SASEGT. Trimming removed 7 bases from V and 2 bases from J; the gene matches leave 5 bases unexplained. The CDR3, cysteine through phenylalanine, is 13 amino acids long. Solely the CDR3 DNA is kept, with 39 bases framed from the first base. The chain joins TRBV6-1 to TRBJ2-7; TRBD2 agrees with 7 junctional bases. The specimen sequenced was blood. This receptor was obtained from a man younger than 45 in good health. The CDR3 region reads CASKPGRTYEQYF. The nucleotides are TGTGCCAGCAAACCCGGGAGGACCTACGAGCAGTACTTC.